This T cell receptor beta chain was identified during a study of cytomegalovirus exposure and HLA in healthy donors. Study-level background: It was reported in a later analysis that the roughly 120 validation repertoires used the same platform as the approximately 600 first-cohort repertoires.

In the case of this clone: Its cognate antigen is unknown.

Unmatched junction bases numbered 12, after V lost 5 bases and J lost 1 base. The CDR3 has 19 amino acids. Germline CDR1 reads SEHNR; CDR2 reads FQNEAQ (reference sequence). General study points: Most TCR sequences were uncommon, yet certain public TCRs appeared in many donors. Researchers catalogued some 160 TCR beta chains as cytomegalovirus-associated.

The assay was immunoSEQ multiplex PCR, and TCRdb's table has in-frame clones only and misses some. The table lists around 220,000 clones, around 88% of them singletons. The sequenced material came from PBMCs. The sequence derives from a woman between 18 and 29 years old in good health and CMV-seronegative. V and J are TRBV7-9 and TRBJ2-6, with 9 bases identical to TRBD1. The CDR3 bases are TGTGCCAGCAGCAGTAACAGGGGGCGAAAGGAGTCTGGGGCCAACGTCCTGACTTTC. Amino acid sequence: CASSSNRGRKESGANVLTF.